This T cell receptor beta chain was obtained from a study of blood T cell repertoires in COVID-19. Study information: Sources were T cells, B-cell-depleted T cells, or PBMCs; the material itself was cDNA or gDNA.

The repertoire was sequenced with immunoSEQ multiplex PCR; TCRdb's copy has only in-frame clones and lacks some. Among about 180,000 clones listed, roughly nine tenths were seen once. Only one count was recorded for this clone. Sequenced: PBMCs or T cells enriched from blood (not recorded which). The TCR sequence derives from a woman aged 40-49 years with acute COVID-19.

The CDR3 sequence is CASSLSLDSSSTYEQYF. The CDR3 DNA reads as TGTGCCAGCAGTTTAAGTCTGGACAGCTCATCGACCTACGAGCAGTACTTC. This chain connects TRBV28 to TRBJ2-7; a weak D match, TRBD1 (6 bases). Germline V lookup: CDR1 MDHEN, CDR2 SYDVKM. Trimming removed 2 bases at V and 2 bases at J, with 19 bases between. The CDR3 runs to 17 residues.